The source of this T cell receptor beta chain is a study of Ad26.COV2.S vaccination and SARS-CoV-2 variants. Whole-study context: The study gave Ad26.COV2.S intramuscularly, once or twice 56 days apart.

General study findings and limits: Non-spike TCR breadth did not differ much between vaccine and placebo recipients.

Sequencing used immunoSEQ multiplex PCR; TCRdb keeps in-frame clones, though not all of them. The repertoire includes approximately 300,000 clones, about 85% of them detected once, and approximately 2% sits in the top ten. The treatment is: around 19 received Ad26.COV2.S at low or high dose, single or two shots; a few received placebo; per-sample allocation not given. Day 63 after the first injection of vaccine or placebo was the sampling time. Comment on this clone: Antigen: not known.

The TCR originated in a person between 18 and 65 years old who received the Ad26.COV2.S COVID-19 vaccine or a placebo. The sequences come from peripheral blood, collected in a trial of Ad26.COV2.S vaccine versus placebo.

For the CDR3, the DNA is TGTGCCAGCAGAGCGGGACAAAACCAAGAGACCCAGTACTTC. Amino acids: CASRAGQNQETQYF. This chain links TRBV6-6 with TRBJ2-5, with a weak D call TRBD2 (7 bases). Germline lookup yields CDR1 MNHNY and CDR2 SVGAGI (reference sequence). The CDR3 has 14 amino acids. Trimming shortened V by 6 bases and J by 0 bases, and 11 bases separated the two germline ends.